One sample yielded the 18 T cell receptor beta chains listed below, sequenced in a study of PD-L1 blockade in urothelial cancer. Repertoires were generated with immunoSEQ multiplex PCR, while TCRdb's copy carries only in-frame clones and drops some. The repertoire holds 35,000 to 45,000 clones, with around nine tenths as singletons. Time point indicated: pretreatment peripheral blood. Sequences were derived from PBMCs, sampled around atezolizumab (anti-PD-L1) treatment. Every receptor here comes from a donor over 35 with urothelial cancer.

Here the CDR3 reads CASSLGGSNGETQYF. The CDR3 DNA reads as TGCGCCAGCAGCTTGGGGGGCTCCAACGGGGAGACCCAGTACTTC. The V gene is TRBV5-1, the J gene TRBJ2-5, with D possibly matching TRBD1 (5 bases). Germline loops: CDR1 SGHRS, CDR2 YFSETQ. Deletions cut 0 bases from V and 5 bases from J, with 14 bases between. There are 15 residues in the CDR3.

This clone was observed a single time. CDR3: CASSGTSALDYGYTF. CDR3 sequence (DNA): TGTGCCAGCAGTGGAACAAGCGCGCTAGACTATGGCTACACCTTC. The chain uses TRBV6-1 and TRBJ1-2; D gene uncertain. V shed 4 bases and J shed 3 bases, with 15 bases lying between them. The CDR3 spans 15 residues. CDR1 is MNHNS and CDR2 is SASEGT in the germline V gene.

This rearrangement joins TRBV5-1 to TRBJ2-7; 7 bases align to TRBD1. The CDR3 is 14 residues long. Germline V gene data show CDR1 as SGHRS and CDR2 as YFSETQ. With V trimmed by 4 bases and J by 7 bases, 11 bases remained unmatched. The CDR3 bases are TGCGCCAGCAGCCCCGGACAGGAGCCTACGGAGCAGTACTTC. Protein: CASSPGQEPTEQYF.

V and J are TRBV7-3 and TRBJ2-1; 11 nucleotides agree with TRBD2. J gave up 6 bases and V 5 bases, and 3 bases lay outside the gene matches. The CDR3 is 14 residues long. Germline CDR1 and CDR2: SGHTA and FQGTGA. The CDR3 coding sequence is TGTGCCAGCAGCCCAGGACTAGCGGGCAATGAGCAGTTCTTC. This sequence encodes CASSPGLAGNEQFF.

This clone was seen only a few times. This rearrangement joins TRBV11-2 to TRBJ2-2, with a possible D match to TRBD1 (6 bases). In germline, CDR1 is SGHAT, CDR2 FQNNGV. The CDR3 is made up of 14 amino acids. Between the trimmed V and J ends, which lost 4 bases and 6 bases, there was a span of 12 bases. CDR3 loop: CASSSGRGPGELFF. The CDR3 nucleotides read TGTGCCAGCAGCTCGGGCAGGGGCCCCGGGGAGCTGTTTTTT.

The chain joins TRBV4-2 to TRBJ1-2; TRBD1 might be the D (6 bases). Trimming removed 7 bases from V and 2 bases from J, with 11 bases in between. Germline CDR1 LGHNA, CDR2 YNFKEQ. The CDR3 runs to 13 residues. The CDR3 region is CASTITGNYGYTF. The CDR3 DNA reads TGTGCCAGCACCATTACAGGGAACTATGGCTACACCTTC.

The chain combines TRBV16 with TRBJ1-2, with a possible D match to TRBD1 (6 bases). CDR3 length: 16 residues. V was shortened by 3 bases and J by 5 bases, with 19 bases between the two germline ends. Per germline, CDR1 KGHSY and CDR2 FQNENV. In DNA form, the CDR3 reads TGTGCCAGCAGCCACCCCGAACAGGGAAGACCTTATGGCTACACCTTC. Translating gives CASSHPEQGRPYGYTF.

V usage is TRBV6-6 and J usage is TRBJ1-3; weak D call: TRBD1 (6 bases). The V end was cut by 2 bases, the J end by 0 bases, with 11 bases between. The CDR3 has 16 residues. Germline V gene data show CDR1 as MNHNY and CDR2 as SVGAGI (reference sequence). CDR3 amino acids: CASSYGSQGSGNTIYF. Here the CDR3 DNA reads TGTGCCAGCAGTTACGGATCACAGGGCTCTGGAAACACCATATATTTT.

This clone was counted between two and nine times. This chain links TRBV7-8 with TRBJ1-2, with D possibly being TRBD1 (5 bases). The CDR3 consists of 15 residues. Trimming cost V 1 base and J 8 bases, with 17 bases left between them. CDR1 SGHVS and CDR2 FQNEAQ come from the germline V gene. The chain's CDR3 is CASSLVADGAAGYTF. Here the CDR3 DNA reads TGTGCCAGCAGCTTAGTAGCGGATGGGGCGGCGGGCTACACCTTC.

The rearrangement links TRBV5-1 to TRBJ1-3, with D possibly matching TRBD1 (6 bases). The germline V gene encodes CDR1 SGHRS and CDR2 YFSETQ. This CDR3 is 15 amino acids long. The V and J ends lost 4 bases and 4 bases respectively, with 15 bases between them. Here the CDR3 DNA reads TGCGCCAGCAGCGCAACAGGGAGTGCGGGAAACACCATATATTTT. Translating gives CASSATGSAGNTIYF. Variable domain in full (rest from reference TRBV5-1 and TRBJ1-3): KAGVTQTPRYLIKTRGQQVTLSCSPISGHRSVSWYQQTPGQGLQFLFEYFSETQRNKGNFPGRFSGRQFSNSRSEMNVSTLELGDSALYLCASSATGSAGNTIYFGEGSWLTVV.

This clone was picked up a small number of times. This chain links TRBV18 with TRBJ2-2; the D gene is possibly TRBD1 (5 bases). The CDR3 has 15 residues. Germline CDR1 KGHSH, CDR2 LQKENI. V was pared by 3 bases and J by 5 bases, with 13 bases between. The CDR3 loop is CASSPWSGITGELFF. Here the CDR3 DNA reads TGTGCCAGCTCACCTTGGTCAGGGATAACCGGGGAGCTGTTTTTT.

The CDR3 loop is CASSLEGQGGEQYF. The CDR3, as DNA: TGCGCCAGCAGCCTCGAGGGACAGGGCGGCGAGCAGTACTTC. V usage is TRBV4-1 and J usage is TRBJ2-7; 9 bases map to TRBD1. Germline-derived CDR1 and CDR2 are MGHRA and YSYEKL. The trim removed 4 bases at V and 6 bases at J, leaving 7 bases unmatched. The CDR3 is made up of 14 amino acids.

This chain connects TRBV9 to TRBJ1-2; D remains unclear. The V gene's germline CDR1 is SGDLS and CDR2 YYNGEE. V was trimmed by 0 bases and J by 7 bases, leaving 10 bases between them. CDR3 length: 13 amino acids. For the CDR3, the DNA is TGTGCCAGCAGCGTAGACCGGGCGGGTGGCTACACCTTC. This gives the protein CASSVDRAGGYTF.

The chain links TRBV5-1 to TRBJ2-2; D remains unclear. Trimming pared 0 bases from V and 1 base from J, leaving 7 bases between. Germline CDR1 is SGHRS and CDR2 is YFSETQ. This CDR3 contains 15 residues. The CDR3 loop reads CASSLVGRNTGELFF. In DNA form, the CDR3 reads TGCGCCAGCAGCTTGGTGGGCAGGAACACCGGGGAGCTGTTTTTT.

The chain carries TRBV9 and TRBJ2-1; 10 positions match TRBD2. The CDR3 has 17 residues. Germline CDR1 reads SGDLS; CDR2 reads YYNGEE. J lost 5 bases, V lost 3 bases, and 11 bases had no gene match. The CDR3 nucleotides read TGTGCCAGCAGCGCCCTCGGTGGACTAGCGGCCAACAATGAGCAGTTCTTC. It specifies CASSALGGLAANNEQFF.

The rearrangement joins TRBV2 to TRBJ2-7, with a tentative D call TRBD2 (6 bases). The CDR3 contains 12 residues. V lost 10 bases, J lost 4 bases, and 14 bases lay in between. The germline V gene encodes CDR1 SNHLY and CDR2 FYNNEI. The CDR3 protein is CATGGNSYEQYF. The CDR3 nucleotides are TGTGCCACTGGCGGGAACTCGTACGAGCAGTACTTC.

The V call is TRBV11-2, the J call TRBJ2-1, with D possibly being TRBD2 (6 bases). The CDR3 has 13 residues. The germline V gene has CDR1 SGHAT and CDR2 FQNNGV. Trimming removed 5 bases at V and 5 bases at J, with 10 bases between. CDR3 DNA sequence: TGTGCCAGCAGCCAGACTAGAGACAATGAGCAGTTCTTC. Amino acid sequence: CASSQTRDNEQFF.

The J gene is TRBJ2-6, the V gene TRBV7-3; 11 bases line up with TRBD2. CDR3 size: 19 residues. Germline V gives CDR1 SGHTA, CDR2 FQGTGA. The V segment lost 5 bases and the J segment 0 bases; nucleotides outside the gene matches: 9. The CDR3 coding sequence is TGTGCCAGCAGCCCAGGGACTAGCGGACCCCTCTCTGGGGCCAACGTCCTGACTTTC. Translation: CASSPGTSGPLSGANVLTF. Full variable domain (outside the CDR3, taken from reference TRBV7-3 and TRBJ2-6): GAGVSQTPSNKVTEKGKYVELRCDPISGHTALYWYRQSLGQGPEFLIYFQGTGAADDSGLPNDRFFAVRPEGSVSTLKIQRTERGDSAVYLCASSPGTSGPLSGANVLTFGAGSRLTVL.